The sequence of this T cell receptor beta chain was determined in a study of regulatory T cells in long-lasting Graves disease. Whole-study findings and limits: Newly diagnosed Graves' patients had higher TCR diversity than persistent ones. With persistent disease, TRBV28, TRBJ1-2 and TRBJ2-5 were the favored segments.

To make TCR beta libraries, researchers used iRepertoire HTBI primers and Arm-PCR of CDR3 regions. TCRdb re-derived calls from the multiplex PCR reads in MiXCR, one entry per CDR3 protein. The sample lists more than 350,000 distinct CDR3 sequences; just under 15% were seen once. Trimming cost V 2 bases and J 1 base, with 14 bases left between them. Germline V gives CDR1 DFQATT, CDR2 SNEGSKA (reference sequence). The CDR3 is made up of 15 amino acids. To note about this clonotype: Its antigen remains unknown.

The time point denotes: newly diagnosed GD, antithyroid drugs for less than 3 months. There was RNA extracted from PBMCs, and the TCR library was made from it. The same sample was also used in a study of T cells in Graves' hyperthyroidism and ophthalmopathy. As that study records: Hyperthyroidism was newly diagnosed in patients aged 18 to 65 (duration under 2 months). Each diagnosis drew on symptoms, thyroxine, TRAb, thyroid ultrasound and orbital computed tomography findings.

The chain couples TRBV20-1 to TRBJ1-1; D possibly corresponds to TRBD1 (6 bases). The TCR comes from a woman aged 30 to 39 with Graves disease. The sample consisted of peripheral blood mononuclear cells (PBMCs), taken at new diagnosis, from a patient treated with antithyroid drugs. The CDR3 protein is CSARPGGQRNTEAFF. The DNA of the CDR3 is TGCAGTGCTAGACCGGGCGGACAGAGGAACACTGAAGCTTTCTTT.